These 11 T cell receptor beta chains were sequenced from one sample in a study of T cell clonality in common variable immunodeficiency. Sequenced by immunoSEQ multiplex PCR; TCRdb stores in-frame clones only, minus some. The record shows under 40,000 clones for this sample, with no singletons present. The sample comprised peripheral blood mononuclear cells. These receptors all stem from a person between 18 and 75 years old in good health.

This clone was recorded at least ten times. The DNA ends 3 residues before the CDR3 does, and the rest of the CDR3 is filled in from the germline J gene. The chain carries TRBV2 and TRBJ2-2, with TRBD1 matching over 11 bases. The CDR3 has 15 residues. The germline V gene has CDR1 SNHLY and CDR2 FYNNEI. V gave up 7 bases and J gave up 4 bases; unmatched junction bases: 5. The CDR3 loop reads CASNGGTGGTGELFF. CDR3 DNA, as far as it was read: TGTGCCAGCAACGGGGGGACAGGGGGCACCGGGGAG.

This clone has at least ten counts. Sequencing ends 3 residues short of the CDR3 end; the germline J gene provides the rest. The chain joins TRBV4-1 to TRBJ2-1; 8 positions agree with TRBD2. Germline V lookup: CDR1 MGHRA, CDR2 YSYEKL. Unmatched junction bases numbered 13, after V lost 8 bases and J lost 7 bases. The CDR3 contains 15 residues. The CDR3 here is CASRVPGGPINEQFF. CDR3 DNA, as far as it was read: TGCGCCAGCCGAGTACCGGGGGGGCCCATAAATGAG.

This clone was seen many times. The sequenced fragment ends 3 residues before the CDR3 boundary, so the rest is inferred from the germline J gene. The gene calls are TRBV20-1 and TRBJ2-3; a possible D gene is TRBD2 (6 bases). This CDR3 region has 15 residues. The V and J ends lost 3 bases and 2 bases respectively, with 15 bases between them. From germline, CDR1 is DFQATT and CDR2 SNEGSKA (reference sequence). CDR3 region: CSARRTGLPTDTQYF. CDR3 bases read: TGCAGTGCTAGGCGTACGGGACTCCCCACAGATACG.

Many counts were recorded for this clone. The read gets to within 3 residues of the CDR3 end, and the germline J gene fills in the rest. The chain recombines TRBV19 with TRBJ2-1; 7 nucleotides agree with TRBD2. This CDR3 region has 18 residues. CDR1 and CDR2 (germline): LNHDA, SQIVND (reference sequence). J gave up 2 bases and V 1 base, and 11 bases lay outside the gene matches. CDR3: CASSIGLKAGATYNEQFF. The CDR3 bases that were read are TGTGCCAGTAGTATAGGTCTTAAGGCGGGAGCGACCTACAATGAG.

This clone showed up many times. The read terminates 3 residues ahead of where the CDR3 ends, so the germline J gene completes it. This chain joins TRBV20-1 and TRBJ1-2, with D maybe TRBD1 (5 bases). With 1 base removed from V and 1 base from J, the gap between germline ends came to 7 bases. CDR3 length: 13 amino acids. Germline V CDR1 and CDR2: DFQATT, SNEGSKA (reference sequence). CDR3 region: CSARGGLNYGYTF. CDR3 bases read: TGCAGTGCTAGAGGGGGACTTAACTATGGC.

This clone appeared many times. The read terminates 3 residues ahead of where the CDR3 ends, so the germline J gene completes it. V is TRBV15 and J is TRBJ1-1; 10 bases fit TRBD1. Germline CDR1 reads LNHNV; CDR2 reads YYDKDF (reference sequence). The CDR3 extends over 14 amino acids. Germline trimming cut 6 bases from V and 2 bases from J; bases unmatched to any gene: 3. The covered CDR3 bases are TGTGCCACCAGTTGGGACAGGGGCAACACTGAA. Encoded protein: CATSWDRGNTE. The entire CDR3 is CATSWDRGNTEAFF.

This clone was seen ten or more times. This CDR3 reads CASSRTSGGGNEQFF. CDR3 bases read: TGTGCCAGCAGTCGGACTAGCGGGGGGGGTAATGAG. The gene calls are TRBV6-2 or TRBV6-3 and TRBJ2-1; 15 nucleotides match TRBD2. The read halts 3 residues ahead of the CDR3 end, with the missing end drawn from the germline J gene. J lost 7 bases, V lost 5 bases, and 3 bases had no gene match. The CDR3 contains 15 residues. Germline CDR1 and CDR2: MNHEY and SVGEGT.

With regard to this clone: The likely explanation is a read error, given a far larger clone one base away. Coverage ceases 3 residues before the CDR3 finishes, and the germline J gene fills in the end. The chain uses TRBV7-9 and TRBJ2-3; tentatively, D is TRBD2 (6 bases). CDR3 size: 15 residues. The germline V gene encodes CDR1 SEHNR and CDR2 FQNEAQ (reference sequence). The CDR3 loop reads CSSSLGSGITDTQYF. The CDR3 DNA, read in part, is TGTTCCAGCAGCTTGGGTAGCGGAATCACAGATACG.

This clone was found many times. Sequencing ends 3 residues short of the CDR3 end; the germline J gene provides the rest. The chain has TRBV19 and TRBJ2-3, with D maybe TRBD2 (5 bases). This CDR3 comprises 12 residues. V was shortened by 1 base and J by 6 bases, with 5 bases between the two germline ends. Germline values: CDR1 LNHDA, CDR2 SQIVND (reference sequence). Incomplete CDR3 DNA: TGTGCCAGTAGTATAGGAGGGGATACG. It is translated as CASSIGGDT. The whole CDR3 sequence reads CASSIGGDTQYF.

This clone appeared many times. The sequenced fragment ends 3 residues before the CDR3 boundary, so the rest is inferred from the germline J gene. J is TRBJ2-7 and V is TRBV6-2 or TRBV6-3; D is perhaps TRBD2 (6 bases). CDR3 length: 15 amino acids. V lost 4 bases to trimming and J lost 4 bases, with 17 bases between them. The germline CDR1 and CDR2 sequences are MNHEY and SVGEGT. CDR3 sequence reads: CASSSVRDWLYEQYF. The sequenced part of the CDR3 DNA is TGTGCCAGCAGTTCCGTGAGGGACTGGCTATACGAG.

At least ten counts were recorded for this clone. The read ends 3 residues shy of where the CDR3 ends; the end is completed using the germline J gene. The chain employs TRBV30 and TRBJ2-5; 10 bases fit TRBD1. V trimming: 1 base; J trimming: 5 bases; junction bases outside the gene matches: 10. The germline V gene has CDR1 GTSNPN and CDR2 SVGIG (reference sequence). The CDR3 covers 16 residues. The CDR3 protein is CAWSAPDRGRGETQYF. The covered CDR3 bases are TGTGCCTGGAGTGCTCCAGACAGGGGGCGCGGGGAGACC.